This T cell receptor (beta chain) came from a study of T cell changes during pregnancy in multiple sclerosis. CDR1 WNHNN and CDR2 SYGVQD come from the germline V gene (reference sequence). CDR3 length: 16 amino acids. Trimming at V came to 2 bases and at J to 3 bases, leaving 7 bases not matched to a gene. Sequencing was performed with immunoSEQ multiplex PCR; in TCRdb, only in-frame clones are kept and a portion is missing. The repertoire consists of about 31,000 clones, with 90% occurring once and the leading ten covering approximately 4.5%. Sequenced material: CD8+ T cells from peripheral blood mononuclear cells, taken in the second trimester of pregnancy. This clonotype was sampled from a female donor with multiple sclerosis, enrolled in a pregnancy study. The chain uses TRBV10-1 and TRBJ2-3; TRBD2 agrees at 8 bases. Written as DNA, the CDR3 is TGCGCCAGCAGTGAGGGTATCGGACTAGCAACAGATACGCAGTATTTT. Protein sequence: CASSEGIGLATDTQYF.